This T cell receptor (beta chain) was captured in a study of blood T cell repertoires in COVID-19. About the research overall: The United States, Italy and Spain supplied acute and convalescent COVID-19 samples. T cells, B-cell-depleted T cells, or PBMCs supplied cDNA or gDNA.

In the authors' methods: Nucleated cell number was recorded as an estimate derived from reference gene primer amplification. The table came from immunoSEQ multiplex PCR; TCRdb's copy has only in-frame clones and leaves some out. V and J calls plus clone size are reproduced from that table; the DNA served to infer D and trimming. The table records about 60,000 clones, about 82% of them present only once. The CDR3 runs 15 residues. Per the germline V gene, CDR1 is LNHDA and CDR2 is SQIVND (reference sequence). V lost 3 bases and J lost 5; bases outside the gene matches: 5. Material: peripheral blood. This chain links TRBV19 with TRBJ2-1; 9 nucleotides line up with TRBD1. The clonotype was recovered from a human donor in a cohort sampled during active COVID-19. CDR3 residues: CASSIQDRGNNEQFF. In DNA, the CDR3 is TGTGCCAGTAGTATCCAGGACAGGGGAAACAATGAGCAGTTCTTC.